The clone carrying this TCR beta chain was observed a handful of times. Its antigen is unknown. TCR alpha and TCR beta cDNA libraries with sample barcodes and UMIs came from 5'RACE using constant-segment primers. TCRdb passed the 5' RACE reads through MiXCR, listing each CDR3 protein once. The data hold 35,000 to 50,000 distinct CDR3 sequences, with roughly 9.8% observed a single time. The junction had 10 bases not matched to a gene; V was cut back by 8 bases and J by 3 bases. Germline-derived CDR1 and CDR2 are MNHNS and SASEGT. The CDR3 is 15 residues long. The source of the sample is a study of T-cell memory formation after mild COVID-19. Study-level points and caveats: Contracting clones from day 15 to 85 had balanced CD4/CD8; later expanders favoured CD4+. The finding that pre-infection memory included some responding clones suggested that cross-reactive memory joined. CD4+ clones that contracted lay mainly in CM and EM; CD8+ ones lay in EMRA.

Sequenced sample: PBMCs or a T cell subset sorted from them (not recorded which). The chain links TRBV6-1 to TRBJ2-1, with 7 nucleotides matching TRBD2. The source of this sequence is an adult woman who had mild COVID-19 (a few samples of this study predate the infection). Cell type and time point are not known. CDR3 DNA: TGTGCCAGCGACCCGGGGACTATCGGCTACAATGAGCAGTTCTTC. Its protein is CASDPGTIGYNEQFF.